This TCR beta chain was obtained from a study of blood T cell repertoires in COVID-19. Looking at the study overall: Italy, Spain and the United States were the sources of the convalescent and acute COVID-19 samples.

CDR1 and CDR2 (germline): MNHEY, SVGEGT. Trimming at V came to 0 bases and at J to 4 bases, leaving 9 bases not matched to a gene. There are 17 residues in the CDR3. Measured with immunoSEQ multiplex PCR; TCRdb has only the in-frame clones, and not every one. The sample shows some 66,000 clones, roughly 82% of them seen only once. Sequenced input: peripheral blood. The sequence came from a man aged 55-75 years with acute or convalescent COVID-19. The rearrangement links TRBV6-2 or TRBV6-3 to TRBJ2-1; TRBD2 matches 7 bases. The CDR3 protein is CASSYSLGGKLYNEQFF. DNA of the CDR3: TGTGCCAGCAGTTACTCTCTCGGGGGGAAACTATACAATGAGCAGTTCTTC.